This T cell receptor (beta chain) was recorded in a study of CD8 T cells in Susac syndrome. This CDR3 contains 14 residues. CDR1 is SQVTM and CDR2 is ANQGSEA in the germline V gene. Germline trimming cut 6 bases from V and 2 bases from J; bases unmatched to any gene: 4. Random hexamers were used to reverse transcribe an amount of roughly 0.5 to 1 ug RNA. TCRdb ran MiXCR on the immunoSEQ multiplex PCR reads and lists one entry per CDR3 protein. The sample comprises 150,000 to 180,000 distinct CDR3 sequences, 85% to 95% of which are singletons, and over 0.2% rests with the top ten. This clonotype originated in a human donor with multiple sclerosis. The rearrangement joins TRBV29-1 to TRBJ2-6; 7 bases are a match to TRBD1. Sequenced material: CD8+ T cells from PBMCs. The CDR3 bases are TGCAGCGTCAGAACAGGGGCTGGGGCCAACGTCCTGACTTTC. Encoded protein: CSVRTGAGANVLTF.